Presented here are 11 T cell receptor beta chains from one specimen sequenced in a study of shared clonotypes between healthy human individuals. TCRdb's table, derived via immunoSEQ multiplex PCR, lists solely in-frame clones and lacks some. Of about 1.5 million clones listed, approximately 97% were seen once; the top ten hold roughly 1.2%. The sample was naive CD4+ T cells sorted from blood. As to subset: CD45RA+ positively selected. These receptor sequences come from a man under 40 in good health.

This clone was counted a single time. Other nucleotide sequences in the sample specify the same CDR3. The rearrangement links TRBV11-2 to TRBJ1-1; the D is unclear. This CDR3 contains 13 residues. The germline V gene has CDR1 SGHAT and CDR2 FQNNGV. The V gene lost 5 bases and the J gene lost 1 base, with 8 bases spanning the gap. The CDR3 region is CASSLGGNTEAFF. The CDR3 DNA follows: TGTGCCAGCAGCCTAGGAGGGAACACTGAAGCTTTCTTT.

The chain joins TRBV15 to TRBJ2-3, with D unresolved. The germline CDR1 and CDR2 sequences are LNHNV and YYDKDF (reference sequence). CDR3 length equals 15 residues. V gave up 0 bases and J gave up 4 bases, with 11 bases separating them. The chain's CDR3 is CATSRDSRSADTQYF. The CDR3 DNA reads as TGTGCCACCAGCAGAGATAGTAGATCAGCAGATACGCAGTATTTT.

This chain joins TRBV6-4 and TRBJ2-6, with D perhaps matching TRBD1 (5 bases). Germline V lookup: CDR1 MRHNA, CDR2 SNTAGT. Trimming shortened V by 2 bases and J by 0 bases, and 5 bases separated the two germline ends. There are 15 residues in the CDR3. CDR3 nucleotides: TGTGCCAGCAGTGACACAGGCTCTGGGGCCAACGTCCTGACTTTC. Its translation is CASSDTGSGANVLTF.

The gene calls are TRBV19 and TRBJ2-7; 7 bases align to TRBD1. This CDR3 has 15 residues. V dropped 6 bases and J dropped 0; count of bases not matched to a gene: 8. Germline V CDR1 and CDR2: LNHDA, SQIVND (reference sequence). The CDR3, as DNA: TGTGCCAGTAGGCCGACAGGGCGGAACTCCTACGAGCAGTACTTC. This translates into CASRPTGRNSYEQYF.

This chain joins TRBV5-4 and TRBJ1-2, with D perhaps TRBD1 (5 bases). The CDR3 has 13 residues. Germline V CDR1 and CDR2: SGHNT, YYREEE (reference sequence). Trimming pared 4 bases from V and 8 bases from J, leaving 15 bases between. CDR3 region: CASSGVGGGGYTF. The CDR3 DNA sequence: TGTGCCAGCAGCGGGGTCGGTGGGGGAGGCTACACCTTC.

This chain connects TRBV14 to TRBJ1-1, with D unclear. Germline loops: CDR1 SGHDN, CDR2 FVKESK. V was pared by 4 bases and J by 0 bases, with 6 bases between. The CDR3 length is 13 residues. CDR3 amino acids: CASSRTLNTEAFF. The CDR3 region has the DNA TGTGCCAGCAGCCGAACACTGAACACTGAAGCTTTCTTT.

V usage is TRBV6-1 and J usage is TRBJ2-7; D uncertain. Germline V gene data show CDR1 as MNHNS and CDR2 as SASEGT. This CDR3 contains 16 residues. Trimming took 0 bases from V and 0 from J, leaving 12 bases between them. This chain's CDR3 is CASSEAVNLRSYEQYF. CDR3 sequence (DNA): TGTGCCAGCAGTGAAGCGGTCAATCTGCGCTCCTACGAGCAGTACTTC.

The V gene is TRBV5-1, the J gene TRBJ2-3, with 7 bases matching TRBD1. Germline loops: CDR1 SGHRS, CDR2 YFSETQ. The ends lost 0 bases at V and 8 bases at J; junction bases unmatched: 6. This CDR3 region has 14 residues. The CDR3 DNA is TGCGCCAGCAGCTTGGGGCTAGAGGGGGCTACGCAGTATTTT. Translation: CASSLGLEGATQYF.

The chain carries TRBV13 and TRBJ2-7; a weak D match, TRBD2 (6 bases). Trimming cost V 2 bases and J 6 bases, with 14 bases left between them. Germline values: CDR1 PRHDT, CDR2 FYEKMQ (reference sequence). There are 14 residues in the CDR3. The CDR3 DNA reads as TGTGCCAGCAGCTTAAAAGCGGAGGGGTCCGAGCAGTACTTC. Translating it yields CASSLKAEGSEQYF.

This chain uses TRBV6-5 with TRBJ2-1; 7 bases align to TRBD2. This CDR3 comprises 11 residues. With 7 bases clipped from V and 9 bases from J, the junction kept 3 bases outside the gene matches. Germline values: CDR1 MNHEY, CDR2 SVGAGI. The CDR3 region is CASNGGGEQFF. The CDR3, as DNA: TGTGCCAGCAATGGGGGGGGTGAGCAGTTCTTC.

The rearrangement links TRBV10-3 to TRBJ2-4; tentatively, D is TRBD1 (7 bases). The CDR3 spans 17 residues. Germline CDR1 reads ENHRY; CDR2 reads SYGVKD. V was shortened by 3 bases and J by 1 base, with 16 bases between the two germline ends. In DNA form, the CDR3 reads TGTGCCATCAGTGACGCATTCAGGGGGGTGGCCAAAAACATTCAGTACTTC. This sequence encodes CAISDAFRGVAKNIQYF.